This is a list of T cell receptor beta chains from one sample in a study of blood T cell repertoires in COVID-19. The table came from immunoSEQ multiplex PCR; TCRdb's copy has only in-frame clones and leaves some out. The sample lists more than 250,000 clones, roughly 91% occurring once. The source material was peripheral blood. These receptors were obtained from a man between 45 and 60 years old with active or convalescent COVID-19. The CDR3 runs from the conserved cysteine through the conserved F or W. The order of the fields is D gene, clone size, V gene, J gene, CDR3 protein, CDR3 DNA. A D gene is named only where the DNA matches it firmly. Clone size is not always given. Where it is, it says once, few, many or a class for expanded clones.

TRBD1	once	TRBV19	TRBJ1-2	CASSIAGQAIYGYTF	TGTGCCAGTAGTATAGCTGGACAGGCGATTTATGGCTACACCTTC
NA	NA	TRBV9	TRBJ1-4	CASSVGTATNEKLFF	TGTGCCAGCAGCGTAGGGACAGCAACTAATGAAAAACTGTTTTTT
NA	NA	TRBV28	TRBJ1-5	CASSLRAGLNQPQHF	TGTGCCAGCAGTTTACGGGCAGGGCTAAATCAGCCCCAGCATTTT
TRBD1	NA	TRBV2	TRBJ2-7	CASGQGTSYEQYF	TGTGCGAGCGGACAGGGGACCTCCTACGAGCAGTACTTC
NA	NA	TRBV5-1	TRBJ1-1	CASSLYGGEIVTEAFF	TGCGCCAGCAGCCTTTACGGAGGGGAAATTGTCACTGAAGCTTTCTTT
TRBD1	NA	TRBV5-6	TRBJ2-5	CASSLGPPGQGARETQYF	TGTGCCAGCAGCTTGGGCCCGCCGGGACAGGGGGCACGTGAGACCCAGTACTTC
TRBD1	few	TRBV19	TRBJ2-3	CASRDLMGTGADTQYF	TGTGCCAGTAGGGACTTAATGGGGACAGGGGCAGATACGCAGTATTTT
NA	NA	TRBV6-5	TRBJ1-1	CASFNVYSGGTEAFF	TGTGCCAGCTTTAACGTATATTCGGGGGGCACTGAAGCTTTCTTT
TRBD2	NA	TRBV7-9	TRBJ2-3	CASSLQPGLAGYTQYF	TGTGCCAGCAGCTTACAGCCGGGACTAGCTGGGTATACGCAGTATTTT
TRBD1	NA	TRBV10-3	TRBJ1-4	CAITGGGNEKLFF	TGTGCCATCACAGGGGGCGGCAATGAAAAACTGTTTTTT
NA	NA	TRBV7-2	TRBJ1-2	CASSHQTRNYGYTF	TGTGCCAGCAGCCACCAGACAAGGAACTATGGCTACACCTTC
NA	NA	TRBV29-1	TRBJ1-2	CSVYTENYGYTF	TGCAGCGTCTATACTGAGAACTATGGCTACACCTTC
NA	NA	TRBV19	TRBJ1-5	CASSRGYSNQPQHF	TGTGCCAGTTCCCGGGGGTATAGCAATCAGCCCCAGCATTTT
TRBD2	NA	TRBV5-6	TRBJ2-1	CASSLGGSNFYNEQFF	TGTGCCAGCAGCTTGGGCGGGAGCAACTTCTACAATGAGCAGTTCTTC
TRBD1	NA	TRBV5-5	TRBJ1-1	CASSLQGANTEAFF	TGTGCCAGCAGCTTACAGGGGGCTAACACTGAAGCTTTCTTT
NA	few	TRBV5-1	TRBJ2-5	CASSFSGFQETQYF	TGCGCCAGCAGCTTCTCAGGCTTCCAAGAGACCCAGTACTTC
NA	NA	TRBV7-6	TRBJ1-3	CASSLGPGLGGTIYF	TGTGCCAGCAGCTTAGGTCCGGGACTGGGCGGCACCATATATTTT
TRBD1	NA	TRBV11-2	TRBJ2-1	CASSLGGQGDEQFF	TGTGCCAGCAGCTTAGGGGGACAGGGGGATGAGCAGTTCTTC
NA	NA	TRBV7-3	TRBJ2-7	CASSSGSSYEQYF	TGTGCCAGCAGCTCGGGGAGCTCCTACGAGCAGTACTTC
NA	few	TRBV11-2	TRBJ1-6	CASSLLVANSPLHF	TGTGCCAGCAGCTTATTAGTTGCCAATTCACCCCTCCACTTT
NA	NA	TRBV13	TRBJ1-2	CASSPGNYGYTF	TGTGCCAGCAGCCCAGGGAACTATGGCTACACCTTC
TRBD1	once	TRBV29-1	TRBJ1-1	CSAQGGGGDTEAFF	TGCAGCGCACAGGGGGGAGGTGGGGACACTGAAGCTTTCTTT
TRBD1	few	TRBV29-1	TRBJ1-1	CSVKIDRENTEAFF	TGCAGCGTAAAAATAGACAGGGAGAACACTGAAGCTTTCTTT
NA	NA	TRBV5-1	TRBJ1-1	CASSLAVGSNTEAFF	TGCGCCAGCAGCTTGGCAGTTGGCAGTAACACTGAAGCTTTCTTT
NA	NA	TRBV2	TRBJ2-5	CASSGQGGETQYF	TGTGCCAGCAGTGGGCAGGGAGGCGAGACCCAGTACTTC
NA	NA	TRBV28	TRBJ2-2	CASSMNPVTGELFF	TGTGCCAGCAGCATGAATCCGGTCACCGGGGAGCTGTTTTTT
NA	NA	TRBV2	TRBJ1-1	CASQQGFTEAFF	TGTGCCAGTCAACAGGGATTCACTGAAGCTTTCTTT
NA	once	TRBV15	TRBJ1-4	CATSRVLNRDIKLFF	TGTGCCACCAGCAGAGTTCTTAACCGGGACATTAAACTGTTTTTT
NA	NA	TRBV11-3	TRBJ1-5	CASSLRLDGQPLNQPQHF	TGTGCCAGCAGCTTAAGGCTCGACGGACAGCCTCTCAATCAGCCCCAGCATTTT
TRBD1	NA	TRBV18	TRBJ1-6	CASSPRGRNSPLHF	TGTGCCAGCTCACCCAGGGGGCGGAATTCACCCCTCCACTTT
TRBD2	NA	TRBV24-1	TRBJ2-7	CATSDFWGTSYEQYF	TGTGCCACCAGTGATTTTTGGGGGACTAGCTACGAGCAGTACTTC